The 10 T cell receptor beta chains given below trace back to one sample, sequenced in a study of T cell responses to AZD1222 COVID-19 vaccine listed by TCRdb under 2021. The sample's time point label, in plain terms: baseline before first vaccination. Library method: the immunoSEQ multiplex PCR assay. TCRdb limited this immuneACCESS table to in-frame rearrangements with V and J called. A share of clones is missing; checked studies link under half to unresolved V genes, and the rest is unexplained. Recorded for this sample are about 110,000 clones; about nine tenths of them occurred a single time. In total, the top ten clones hold over 1.5% of the sample. Source: peripheral blood, taken on day 0 of AZD1222 vaccination. The receptors were sampled from an adult in good health.

The V gene is TRBV6-5, the J gene TRBJ2-7, with unresolved D. The germline gives CDR1 MNHEY, CDR2 SVGAGI. The germline V and J ends were trimmed by 6 bases and 5 bases, with 8 bases remaining between them. This CDR3 is 11 amino acids long. This CDR3 is CASRTANEQYF. The CDR3 bases are TGTGCCAGCAGGACTGCCAACGAGCAGTACTTC.

The chain links TRBV5-1 to TRBJ2-1; a possible D gene is TRBD2 (6 bases). Per germline, CDR1 SGHRS and CDR2 YFSETQ. V was shortened by 0 bases and J by 4 bases, with 11 bases between the two germline ends. CDR3 length: 15 residues. The CDR3 region has the DNA TGCGCCAGCAGCTTGGGCGGGACCGGTTACAATGAGCAGTTCTTC. The encoded protein is CASSLGGTGYNEQFF. The complete variable domain, with remaining parts taken from reference TRBV5-1 and TRBJ2-1, reads KAGVTQTPRYLIKTRGQQVTLSCSPISGHRSVSWYQQTPGQGLQFLFEYFSETQRNKGNFPGRFSGRQFSNSRSEMNVSTLELGDSALYLCASSLGGTGYNEQFFGPGTRLTVL.

The chain links TRBV19 to TRBJ1-3; D not resolved. The ends were cut back, 5 bases at V and 0 bases at J, with 8 bases in the middle. This CDR3 is 14 amino acids long. The germline CDR1 and CDR2 sequences are LNHDA and SQIVND (reference sequence). CDR3: CASSGLISGNTIYF. DNA for the CDR3: TGTGCCAGTAGTGGCCTAATCTCTGGAAACACCATATATTTT.

This rearrangement joins TRBV6-2 or TRBV6-3 to TRBJ2-4; 8 nucleotides match TRBD1. The CDR3 sequence is 14 residues long. Germline CDR1 MNHEY, CDR2 SVGEGT. V dropped 6 bases and J dropped 3; count of bases not matched to a gene: 4. CDR3 sequence: CASSQDRVKNIQYF. In DNA form, the CDR3 reads TGTGCCAGCAGCCAGGACAGGGTCAAAAACATTCAGTACTTC.

The chain joins TRBV11-2 to TRBJ2-2; D not certain. CDR1 and CDR2 (germline): SGHAT, FQNNGV. CDR3 size: 15 residues. V gave up 5 bases and J gave up 0 bases, with 10 bases separating them. The CDR3 coding sequence is TGTGCCAGCAGCGCAACGGCCTCGAACACCGGGGAGCTGTTTTTT. As protein: CASSATASNTGELFF.

This chain links TRBV3-1 (or the pseudogene TRBV3-2) with TRBJ1-1, with TRBD1 as a possible D gene (5 bases). There are 14 residues in the CDR3. CDR1 is LGHDT, CDR2 YNNKEL, per germline (reference sequence). V lost 3 bases and J 5 bases, leaving 13 bases between the germline ends. Here the CDR3 DNA reads TGTGCCAGCAGCCAGGGGGGATGGAGGACTGAAGCTTTCTTT. This encodes CASSQGGWRTEAFF.

This chain connects TRBV5-1 to TRBJ1-1, with 11 bases that match TRBD1. The CDR3 has 18 residues. V shed 6 bases, J shed 5 bases, and the junction held 18 bases outside the gene matches. The germline V gene has CDR1 SGHRS and CDR2 YFSETQ. Here the CDR3 reads CASKDQASMGTGGTEAFF. The CDR3 region has the DNA TGCGCCAGCAAGGATCAAGCCAGCATGGGGACAGGGGGGACTGAAGCTTTCTTT.

This chain joins TRBV6-5 and TRBJ1-1; the D gene is possibly TRBD1 (6 bases). The CDR3 spans 13 residues. V was shortened by 0 bases and J by 6 bases, with 8 bases between the two germline ends. From germline, CDR1 is MNHEY and CDR2 SVGAGI. The CDR3 loop reads CASSYSYRAEAFF. CDR3 sequence (DNA): TGTGCCAGCAGTTACTCGTACAGGGCTGAAGCTTTCTTT.

The chain combines TRBV12-3 or TRBV12-4 with TRBJ1-2; D not certain. V lost 7 bases and J 0 bases, leaving 9 bases between the germline ends. CDR3 size: 13 residues. The CDR3 DNA sequence: TGTGCCAGCACACAGTATCCTAACTATGGCTACACCTTC. It yields the protein CASTQYPNYGYTF.

The rearrangement joins TRBV19 to TRBJ2-3, with TRBD1 matching 8 bases. The ends lost 2 bases at V and 3 bases at J; junction bases unmatched: 4. The CDR3 has 15 amino acids. In germline, CDR1 is LNHDA, CDR2 SQIVND (reference sequence). CDR3 sequence reads: CASSILGQGTDTQYF. The CDR3 nucleotides are TGTGCCAGTAGTATATTAGGACAGGGAACAGATACGCAGTATTTT.